The T cell receptor beta chain under discussion was sequenced for a study of blood T cell repertoires in COVID-19. In the study overall: The United States, Italy and Spain supplied acute and convalescent COVID-19 samples. T cells, B-cell-depleted T cells, or PBMCs provided the cDNA or gDNA that served as material.

The V and J ends lost 4 bases and 3 bases respectively, with 19 bases between them. The CDR3 runs to 17 residues. Per the germline V gene, CDR1 is MGHRA and CDR2 is YSYEKL. Original processing notes: How many nucleated cells were present was estimated from reference gene primer amplification. Sequencing used immunoSEQ multiplex PCR; TCRdb keeps in-frame clones, though not all of them. The V and J calls and clone size were taken over from that table, and D and trimming were inferred from the DNA. The sample has over 70,000 clones; approximately 83% are singletons. This sequence was found in a human donor in a cohort sampled during active COVID-19. What was sequenced was peripheral blood. The chain recombines TRBV4-1 with TRBJ1-5, with D perhaps matching TRBD1 (6 bases). The CDR3 bases are TGCGCCAGCAGCCTCGAGGGGGACACCAGCTTCAATCAGCCCCAGCATTTT. This translates into CASSLEGDTSFNQPQHF.